This is a list of T cell receptor beta chains from one sample in a study of T cell responses to AZD1222 COVID-19 vaccine. Assay used: immunoSEQ multiplex PCR; TCRdb lists only in-frame clones, some missing. The sample carries approximately 26,000 clones, about 90% recorded once. The specimen comprised peripheral blood, sampled 28 days after the second AZD1222 dose. These receptors came from an adult who received the AZD1222 COVID-19 vaccine. The conserved cysteine and the conserved F or W are not part of the CDR3 here. Each record gives: J gene, V gene, clone size, CDR3 protein. Clone size is stated in some rows and not others, as once, few, many or a class when expanded.

TRBJ1-3,TRBV2,NA,ASSWDSAGNTIY
TRBJ1-6,TRBV19,few,ASSPQQGANSPLH
TRBJ1-1,TRBV15,NA,ATSRAGSVSNTEAF
TRBJ1-1,TRBV3-1/TRBV3-2,NA,ASSQAGRGTEAF
TRBJ1-1,TRBV7-8,NA,ASSLGTANTEAF
TRBJ1-1,TRBV9,NA,ASSVGDRANTEAF
TRBJ2-7,TRBV6-5,NA,ASTPGQGANEQY
TRBJ1-1,TRBV6-2/TRBV6-3,NA,ASSYDRRNTEAF
TRBJ1-5,TRBV6-6,NA,ASLRESNQPQH
TRBJ2-1,TRBV4-1,NA,ASSRGNEQF
TRBJ2-6,TRBV11-2,NA,ASSFGANVLT
TRBJ2-7,TRBV5-6,NA,ASTPRGGSYEQY
TRBJ1-4,TRBV28,few,ASTVTGGYEKLF
TRBJ2-7,TRBV28,NA,ASSPHLRQAY
TRBJ1-2,TRBV12-3/TRBV12-4,NA,ASSPQGRGGYT
TRBJ2-1,TRBV7-2,NA,ASSLTSGSPPYNEQF
TRBJ2-7,TRBV3-1/TRBV3-2,once,ASSQDFGGKTYEQY